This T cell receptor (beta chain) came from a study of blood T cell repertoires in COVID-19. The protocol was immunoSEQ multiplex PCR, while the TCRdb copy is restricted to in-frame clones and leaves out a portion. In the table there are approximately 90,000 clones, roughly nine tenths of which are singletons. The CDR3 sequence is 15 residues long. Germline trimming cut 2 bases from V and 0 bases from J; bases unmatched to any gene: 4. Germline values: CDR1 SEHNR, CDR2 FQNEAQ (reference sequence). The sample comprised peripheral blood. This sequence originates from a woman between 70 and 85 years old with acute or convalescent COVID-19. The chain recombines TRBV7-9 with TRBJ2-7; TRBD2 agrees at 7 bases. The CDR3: CASSLSGGSSYEQYF. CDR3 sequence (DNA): TGTGCCAGCAGCTTATCTGGCGGGAGCTCCTACGAGCAGTACTTC.